The source of this T cell receptor (beta chain) is a study of T cell changes during pregnancy in multiple sclerosis (dated by TCRdb to the late 2010s). Regarding the complete study: In women with multiple sclerosis, the researchers looked at how the T cell repertoire shifted as pregnancy progressed.

Preparation of the library involved the immunoSEQ multiplex PCR assay. Sourced from immuneACCESS, this table was stored by TCRdb with only in-frame sequences that have V and J called. A share of the clones is absent; for the studies checked, an unresolved V gene accounts for under half, and the remainder has no known explanation. Counted in this sample were around 40,000 clones; about 90% of them appeared once. The ten top clones hold 0.5% of the sample. Comments on this clone: Its specific antigen is unknown. Base qualities are not at hand, and no much larger clone is one base apart.

The CDR3 contains 13 residues, cysteine and phenylalanine counted. The CDR3 DNA has 39 bases and is translated from base 1. CDR1 MNHEY and CDR2 SVGAGI were looked up in the germline V gene. Trimming removed 6 bases from V and 2 bases from J; the gene matches leave 3 bases unexplained. The chain links TRBV6-5 with TRBJ2-7; 8 bases in between match TRBD1. This TCR derives from a female donor in good health, enrolled as a control in a pregnancy study. Material: CD4+ T cells from peripheral blood mononuclear cells, obtained in the second trimester of pregnancy. The DNA is TGTGCCAGCAGCCGGGACAGGCCCTACGAGCAGTACTTC. It translates to CASSRDRPYEQYF.